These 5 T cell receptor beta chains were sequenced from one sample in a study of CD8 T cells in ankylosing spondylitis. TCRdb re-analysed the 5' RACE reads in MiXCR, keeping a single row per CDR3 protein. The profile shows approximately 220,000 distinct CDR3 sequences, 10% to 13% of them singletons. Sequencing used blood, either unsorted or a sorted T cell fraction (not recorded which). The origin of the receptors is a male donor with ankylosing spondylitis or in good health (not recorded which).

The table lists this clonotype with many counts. CDR3: CASSPVAGNYGYTF. Here the CDR3 DNA reads TGTGCCAGCAGTCCCGTAGCAGGCAACTATGGCTACACCTTC. V is TRBV12-3 or TRBV12-4 and J is TRBJ1-2; the D is unclear. Trimming took 5 bases from V and 2 from J, leaving 12 bases between them. The CDR3 is 14 amino acids.

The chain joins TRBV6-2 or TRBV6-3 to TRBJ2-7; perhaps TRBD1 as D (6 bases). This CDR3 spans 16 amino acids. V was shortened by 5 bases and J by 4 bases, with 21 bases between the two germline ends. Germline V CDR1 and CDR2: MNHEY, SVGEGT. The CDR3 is CASSQGTFRGSYEQYF. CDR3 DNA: TGTGCCAGCAGTCAGGGGACATTCCGGGGTTCGTACGAGCAGTACTTC.

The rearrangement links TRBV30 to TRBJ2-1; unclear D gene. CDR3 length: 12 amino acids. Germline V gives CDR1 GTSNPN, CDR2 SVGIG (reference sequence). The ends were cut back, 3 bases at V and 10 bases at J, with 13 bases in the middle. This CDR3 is CAWSLRREEQFF. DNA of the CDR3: TGTGCCTGGAGCTTGAGGCGCGAGGAGCAGTTCTTC.

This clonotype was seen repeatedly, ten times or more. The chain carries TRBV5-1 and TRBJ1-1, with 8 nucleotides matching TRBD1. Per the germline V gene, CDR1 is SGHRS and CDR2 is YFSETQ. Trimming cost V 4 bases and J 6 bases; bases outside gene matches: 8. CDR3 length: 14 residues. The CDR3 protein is CASSKTGDGAEAFF. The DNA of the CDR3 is TGCGCCAGCAGCAAGACAGGGGATGGGGCTGAAGCTTTCTTT. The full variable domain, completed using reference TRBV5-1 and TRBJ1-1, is KAGVTQTPRYLIKTRGQQVTLSCSPISGHRSVSWYQQTPGQGLQFLFEYFSETQRNKGNFPGRFSGRQFSNSRSEMNVSTLELGDSALYLCASSKTGDGAEAFFGQGTRLTVV.

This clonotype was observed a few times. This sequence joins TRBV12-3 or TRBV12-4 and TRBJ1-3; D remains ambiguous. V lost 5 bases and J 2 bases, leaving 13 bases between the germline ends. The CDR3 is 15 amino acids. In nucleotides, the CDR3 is TGTGCCAGCAGTGCCTCCTTGAGGACTGGAAACACCATATATTTT. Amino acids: CASSASLRTGNTIYF.